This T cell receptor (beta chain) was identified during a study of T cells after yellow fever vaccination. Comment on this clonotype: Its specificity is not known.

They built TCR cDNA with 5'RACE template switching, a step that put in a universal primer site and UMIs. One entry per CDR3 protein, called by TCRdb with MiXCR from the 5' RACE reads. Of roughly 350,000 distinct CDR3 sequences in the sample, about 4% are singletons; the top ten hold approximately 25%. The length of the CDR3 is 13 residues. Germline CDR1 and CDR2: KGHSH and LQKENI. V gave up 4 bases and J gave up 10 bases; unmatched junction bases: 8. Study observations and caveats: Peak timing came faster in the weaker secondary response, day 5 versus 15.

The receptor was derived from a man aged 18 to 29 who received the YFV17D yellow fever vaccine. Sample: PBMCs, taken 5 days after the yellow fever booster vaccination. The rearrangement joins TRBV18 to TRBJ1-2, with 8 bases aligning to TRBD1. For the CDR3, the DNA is TGTGCCAGCTCACTCGGACAGGGCCTCGACTACACCTTC. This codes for CASSLGQGLDYTF.